These 15 T cell receptor beta chains share one sample of origin, sequenced in a study of blood T cell repertoires in COVID-19 (TCRdb year 2020). Library creation used the immunoSEQ multiplex PCR assay. TCRdb re-hosts the immuneACCESS table, in-frame sequences only. Its copies lack some clones; in the studies checked, an unresolved V gene accounts for under half of them, and the cause for the rest is not known. The sample table shows 150,000 to 200,000 clones, and roughly four fifths are seen once. The ten largest clonotypes hold roughly 11% of the sample. Sequencing was performed on peripheral blood. All receptors derive from a man aged 55 to 69 with active or convalescent COVID-19.

This clone came up a few times. The chain is built from TRBV5-6 and TRBJ2-7; D gene uncertain. The germline gives CDR1 SGHDT, CDR2 YYEEEE. Trimming left V 0 bases short and J 3 bases short, with 10 bases between. The CDR3 has 14 residues. The CDR3 coding sequence is TGTGCCAGCAGCTTGGGAGGTCCCGACTACGAGCAGTACTTC. It specifies CASSLGGPDYEQYF.

This rearrangement joins TRBV2 to TRBJ2-4, with D possibly being TRBD1 (6 bases). The V end lost 7 bases, the J end lost 0 bases, and 7 bases lay between the germline ends. The CDR3 is 13 amino acids. Germline CDR1 SNHLY, CDR2 FYNNEI. The DNA for the CDR3 is TGTGCCAGCACGGACAGAGCCAAAAACATTCAGTACTTC. It is translated as CASTDRAKNIQYF.

In regard to this clone: The junction and the germline gene differ at one end; a read error may be behind it. The chain joins TRBV7-3 to TRBJ2-2; D possibly corresponds to TRBD2 (5 bases). CDR1 and CDR2 (germline): SGHTA, FQGTGA. This CDR3 has 15 residues. In DNA form, the CDR3 reads TGTGCCAGCAGCTTAACTAGGACTTCAACCGAGGAGCTGTTTTTT. Its translation: CASSLTRTSTEELFF. Together with reference TRBV7-3 and TRBJ2-2, the CDR3 gives the full variable domain: GAGVSQTPSNKVTEKGKYVELRCDPISGHTALYWYRQSLGQGPEFLIYFQGTGAADDSGLPNDRFFAVRPEGSVSTLKIQRTERGDSAVYLCASSLTRTSTEELFFGEGSRLTVL.

The rearrangement uses TRBV19 and TRBJ1-3; no reliable D call. The CDR3 covers 17 residues. Germline-derived CDR1 and CDR2 are LNHDA and SQIVND (reference sequence). Trimming removed 3 bases from V and 0 bases from J, with 15 bases in between. Here the CDR3 DNA reads TGTGCCAGTAGTATTTGGGCAGCACGCTCCTCTGGAAACACCATATATTTT. It specifies CASSIWAARSSGNTIYF. The full variable domain, with the rest looked up from reference TRBV19 and TRBJ1-3, is DGGITQSPKYLFRKEGQNVTLSCEQNLNHDAMYWYRQDPGQGLRLIYYSQIVNDFQKGDIAEGYSVSREKKESFPLTVTSAQKNPTAFYLCASSIWAARSSGNTIYFGEGSWLTVV.

The genes are TRBV18 and TRBJ1-5; TRBD1 matches 7 bases. The CDR3 consists of 13 residues. V shed 5 bases and J 8 bases; nucleotides not matched to a gene: 6. Germline lookup yields CDR1 KGHSH and CDR2 LQKENI. The CDR3 reads CASSADRVEPQHF. The CDR3 bases are TGTGCCAGCTCAGCCGACAGGGTAGAGCCCCAGCATTTT.

This sequence joins TRBV23-1 and TRBJ1-1, with D possibly matching TRBD1 (5 bases). TRBV23-1 is an open reading frame, and its role is uncertain. The germline V and J ends were trimmed by 3 bases and 3 bases, with 11 bases remaining between them. This CDR3 comprises 14 residues. CDR3 coding DNA: TGCGCCAGCAGTCAGGGGGGTGCGGACACTGAAGCTTTCTTT. Amino acids: CASSQGGADTEAFF.

The chain links TRBV27 to TRBJ2-3, with D possibly matching TRBD1 (6 bases). The length of the CDR3 is 17 residues. V lost 2 bases and J lost 8, with 23 bases in between. The germline V gene has CDR1 MNHEY and CDR2 SMNVEV (reference sequence). DNA for the CDR3: TGTGCCAGCAGTTTAGGCCCCCCGGGACACAGTGGGGCTACGCAGTATTTT. Translation: CASSLGPPGHSGATQYF.

CDR3 amino acids: CASSLRPGSSYEQYF. CDR3 nucleotide sequence: TGCGCCAGCAGCTTGCGTCCAGGGTCGAGTTACGAGCAGTACTTC. The chain combines TRBV5-1 with TRBJ2-7, with D possibly matching TRBD1 (5 bases). Germline loops: CDR1 SGHRS, CDR2 YFSETQ. The CDR3 runs to 15 residues. V was shortened by 1 base and J by 4 bases, with 15 bases between the two germline ends.

The genes are TRBV6-6 and TRBJ1-6; 7 nucleotides line up with TRBD1. CDR1 is MNHNY and CDR2 is SVGAGI in the germline V gene (reference sequence). V shed 7 bases, J shed 5 bases, and the junction held 5 bases outside the gene matches. The CDR3 sequence is 14 residues long. CDR3 sequence reads: CASTSTGNNSPLHF. As DNA, the CDR3 is TGTGCCAGCACCTCGACAGGGAATAATTCACCCCTCCACTTT.

The chain combines TRBV3-1 (or the pseudogene TRBV3-2) with TRBJ1-1; D call uncertain. This CDR3 region has 14 residues. The germline V gene has CDR1 LGHDT and CDR2 YNNKEL (reference sequence). Between the trimmed V and J ends, which lost 1 base and 1 base, there was a span of 7 bases. CDR3 protein: CASSQVPGNTEAFF. The CDR3 nucleotides are TGTGCCAGCAGCCAAGTTCCAGGGAACACTGAAGCTTTCTTT.

The gene calls are TRBV10-3 and TRBJ1-2, with 7 positions matching TRBD1. The V segment lost 2 bases and the J segment 4 bases; nucleotides outside the gene matches: 4. CDR1 is ENHRY and CDR2 is SYGVKD in the germline V gene. The CDR3 sequence is 14 residues long. The CDR3: CAISEPGQIYGYTF. CDR3 nucleotide sequence: TGTGCCATCAGTGAGCCGGGACAGATCTATGGCTACACCTTC.

The chain joins TRBV5-8 to TRBJ2-4; 7 positions match TRBD2. This CDR3 contains 15 residues. From germline, CDR1 is SGHTS and CDR2 YDEGEE. V lost 9 bases and J lost 4; bases outside the gene matches: 13. This CDR3 is CATAPAGREKNIQYF. CDR3 sequence (DNA): TGTGCCACCGCACCCGCTGGGCGGGAGAAAAACATTCAGTACTTC.

This clone showed up just a few times. The chain links TRBV6-5 to TRBJ1-3; D remains unclear. CDR1 and CDR2 (germline): MNHEY, SVGAGI. This CDR3 has 13 residues. Trimming pared 6 bases from V and 0 bases from J, leaving 6 bases between. The CDR3 coding sequence is TGTGCCAGCAGATCACTCTCTGGAAACACCATATATTTT. Protein product: CASRSLSGNTIYF.

Only a few counts were recorded for this clone. The chain uses TRBV7-9 and TRBJ2-1; a weak D match, TRBD1 (6 bases). V was cut by 0 bases and J by 8 bases, with 17 bases left in between. The CDR3 has 16 amino acids. CDR1 SEHNR and CDR2 FQNEAQ come from the germline V gene (reference sequence). The CDR3 nucleotides are TGTGCCAGCAGCTTAGCTCGTCCCGGGACACTGGATGAGCAGTTCTTC. It codes for CASSLARPGTLDEQFF.

The chain employs TRBV12-3 or TRBV12-4 and TRBJ1-4; D unresolved. The CDR3 is made up of 12 amino acids. The V and J ends lost 8 bases and 5 bases respectively, with 9 bases between them. This chain's CDR3 is CASGQENEKLFF. The CDR3 coding sequence is TGTGCCAGCGGCCAGGAAAATGAAAAACTGTTTTTT.